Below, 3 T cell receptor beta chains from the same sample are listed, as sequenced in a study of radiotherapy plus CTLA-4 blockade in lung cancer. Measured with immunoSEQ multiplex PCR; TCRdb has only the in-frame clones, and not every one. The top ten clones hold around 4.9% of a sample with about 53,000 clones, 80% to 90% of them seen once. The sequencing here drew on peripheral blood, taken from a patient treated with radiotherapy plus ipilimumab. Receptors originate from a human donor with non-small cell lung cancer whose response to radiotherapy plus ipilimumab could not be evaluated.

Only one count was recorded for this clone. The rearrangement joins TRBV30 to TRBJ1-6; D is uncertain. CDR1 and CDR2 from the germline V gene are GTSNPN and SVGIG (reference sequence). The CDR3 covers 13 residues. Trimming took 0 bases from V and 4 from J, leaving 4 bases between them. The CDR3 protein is CAWSVQYNSPLHF. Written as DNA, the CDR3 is TGTGCCTGGAGTGTCCAGTATAATTCACCCCTCCACTTT.

CDR3 sequence (DNA): TGTGCCAGCAGCTTAGGTAGCGGGAGGGTTGAGCAGTTCTTC. This encodes CASSLGSGRVEQFF. The chain links TRBV7-9 to TRBJ2-1; TRBD2 aligns across 11 bases. The CDR3 length is 14 residues. The junction had 2 bases not matched to a gene; V was cut back by 1 base and J by 9 bases. CDR1 is SEHNR and CDR2 is FQNEAQ in the germline V gene (reference sequence).

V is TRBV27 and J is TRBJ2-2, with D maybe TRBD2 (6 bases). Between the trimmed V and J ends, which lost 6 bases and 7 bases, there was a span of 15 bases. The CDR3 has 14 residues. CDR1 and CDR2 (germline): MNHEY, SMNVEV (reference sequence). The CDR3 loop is CASSLLAPNGELFF. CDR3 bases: TGTGCCAGCAGCCTCCTAGCGCCAAACGGGGAGCTGTTTTTT.